The rows below give T cell receptor beta chains drawn from one sample of a study of cytomegalovirus exposure and HLA in healthy donors. Method: immunoSEQ multiplex PCR; TCRdb's copy keeps in-frame clones and lacks some. The profile covers 150,000 to 200,000 clones, with roughly 80% appearing a single time and roughly 4.2% taken by the ten largest. What was sequenced was PBMCs. These TCRs come from a man between 40 and 49 years old in good health and CMV-seronegative. CDR3s include the opening cysteine and the closing phenylalanine or tryptophan. A D gene is named only where the DNA matches it firmly. A row's size may be missing; if present it is once, few, many or a size class.

DNA: TGCGCCAGCAGTGAGTGGGGACTAGCGGGCACAGATACGCAGTATTTT
CDR3: CASSEWGLAGTDTQYF
length: 16
size: -
D: TRBD2
V: TRBV10-1
J: TRBJ2-3

DNA: TGTGCCAGCAGCTTAGGTATGGCAGGTCCCATCTATGGCTACACCTTC
CDR3: CASSLGMAGPIYGYTF
length: 16
size: -
D: -
V: TRBV7-9
J: TRBJ1-2

DNA: TGTGCCAGCTCACCGAGGACAGGGGATCAGCCCCAGCATTTT
CDR3: CASSPRTGDQPQHF
length: 14
size: -
D: TRBD1
V: TRBV18
J: TRBJ1-5

DNA: TGTGCCAGCTCACCAGTCCGGACAGGGCCCTACGAGCAGTACTTC
CDR3: CASSPVRTGPYEQYF
length: 15
size: once
D: TRBD1
V: TRBV18
J: TRBJ2-7

DNA: TGTGCCAGCAGTTTGACCGGGGCGGGGGACCCTCTAGCCAAAAACATTCAGTACTTC
CDR3: CASSLTGAGDPLAKNIQYF
length: 19
size: -
D: TRBD2
V: TRBV5-4
J: TRBJ2-4

DNA: TGTGCCAGCAGCTTAGCTCTGGACAGGGCGAGGGAGACCCAGTACTTC
CDR3: CASSLALDRARETQYF
length: 16
size: -
D: TRBD1
V: TRBV5-6
J: TRBJ2-5

DNA: TGCGCCAGCAGCGGGGGCGGGGGAGTCAGCTCCTACAATGAGCAGTTCTTC
CDR3: CASSGGGGVSSYNEQFF
length: 17
size: -
D: -
V: TRBV5-1
J: TRBJ2-1

DNA: TGTGCCTGTTCTTTAGGACAGCGAAATCAGCCCCAGCATTTT
CDR3: CACSLGQRNQPQHF
length: 14
size: -
D: -
V: TRBV30
J: TRBJ1-5

DNA: TGTGCCAGCAGCCCCCTGGGGACTCTCATGGATGAGCAGTTCTTC
CDR3: CASSPLGTLMDEQFF
length: 15
size: -
D: -
V: TRBV7-3
J: TRBJ2-1

DNA: TGTGCCAGCAGGGGGGCCGTGAATTCACCCCTCCACTTT
CDR3: CASRGAVNSPLHF
length: 13
size: -
D: -
V: TRBV5-4
J: TRBJ1-6

DNA: TGTGCCATCAGTGGACCGACAGGGGTTGGAGTGAACACTGAAGCTTTCTTT
CDR3: CAISGPTGVGVNTEAFF
length: 17
size: -
D: TRBD1
V: TRBV10-3
J: TRBJ1-1

DNA: TGTGCCAGCAGAAGATCCGGAGAGAATGGCTACACCTTC
CDR3: CASRRSGENGYTF
length: 13
size: -
D: -
V: TRBV7-9
J: TRBJ1-2

DNA: TGCAGTGAACAGGTTCACACTGAAGCTTTCTTT
CDR3: CSEQVHTEAFF
length: 11
size: few
D: -
V: TRBV20-1
J: TRBJ1-1

DNA: TGTGCCATCAGCCAACTAGAAAACAATGAGCAGTTCTTC
CDR3: CAISQLENNEQFF
length: 13
size: -
D: -
V: TRBV10-3
J: TRBJ2-1

DNA: TGTGCCAGCAGCCCATGGTACGGGACAGGGGTGTCCTACAATGAGCAGTTCTTC
CDR3: CASSPWYGTGVSYNEQFF
length: 18
size: -
D: TRBD1
V: TRBV5-5
J: TRBJ2-1

DNA: TGTGCCAGCAGCGTAACTAGCGGGGGCACCGGGGAGCTGTTTTTT
CDR3: CASSVTSGGTGELFF
length: 15
size: -
D: TRBD2
V: TRBV9
J: TRBJ2-2

DNA: TGTGCCTGGAGTCGGGGAGGACTCTCTGGAAACACCATATATTTT
CDR3: CAWSRGGLSGNTIYF
length: 15
size: -
D: -
V: TRBV30
J: TRBJ1-3

DNA: TGTGCCAGCGGTCCTCTGCGGGACGGAGCCTACGAGCAGTACTTC
CDR3: CASGPLRDGAYEQYF
length: 15
size: -
D: -
V: TRBV27
J: TRBJ2-7

DNA: TGCGCCAGCAGCCAAACAACAGGGTATGGCTACACCTTC
CDR3: CASSQTTGYGYTF
length: 13
size: once
D: -
V: TRBV4-1
J: TRBJ1-2

DNA: TGTGCCAGCACTCCAGGGGGGCCAAGCTCCTACAATGAGCAGTTCTTC
CDR3: CASTPGGPSSYNEQFF
length: 16
size: -
D: -
V: TRBV27
J: TRBJ2-1

DNA: TGCAGCGTTGTGAGATTATCTGAAGCTTTCTTT
CDR3: CSVVRLSEAFF
length: 11
size: -
D: -
V: TRBV29-1
J: TRBJ1-1

DNA: TGCGCCAGCAGCTTGGTGGGAGGGGTTGGGGACAATGAGCAGTTCTTC
CDR3: CASSLVGGVGDNEQFF
length: 16
size: -
D: TRBD2
V: TRBV5-1
J: TRBJ2-1

DNA: TGTGCCAGCAGTTCATTGGGCGGACTCCTCAGCTCCTACGAGCAGTACTTC
CDR3: CASSSLGGLLSSYEQYF
length: 17
size: -
D: -
V: TRBV28
J: TRBJ2-7

DNA: TGTGCCAGCTCACTTAACAGGAATGAGCAGTTCTTC
CDR3: CASSLNRNEQFF
length: 12
size: -
D: -
V: TRBV18
J: TRBJ2-1

DNA: TGTGCCAGCAGTTGGCGGGCTAGCGGGGGGGCCGATTGGTACGAGCAGTACTTC
CDR3: CASSWRASGGADWYEQYF
length: 18
size: once
D: TRBD2
V: TRBV5-6
J: TRBJ2-7

DNA: TGTGCCAGCAGCTTTACAGGGGGCTACGAGCAGTACTTC
CDR3: CASSFTGGYEQYF
length: 13
size: -
D: TRBD1
V: TRBV13
J: TRBJ2-7

DNA: TGTGCCAGCAGGCCAGACACCGGGGAGCTGTTTTTT
CDR3: CASRPDTGELFF
length: 12
size: few
D: -
V: TRBV2
J: TRBJ2-2

DNA: TGTGCCAGCTCACCGGCCTCGGGAGGTAGCTCCTACAATGAGCAGTTCTTC
CDR3: CASSPASGGSSYNEQFF
length: 17
size: -
D: TRBD2
V: TRBV18
J: TRBJ2-1

DNA: TGTGCCAGCAGTGACCTGCGGAGCTCCTACAATGAGCAGTTCTTC
CDR3: CASSDLRSSYNEQFF
length: 15
size: -
D: -
V: TRBV6-1
J: TRBJ2-1

DNA: TGTGCCAGCAGCCAACTGACAGGTTCTGGGGCCAACGTCCTGACTTTC
CDR3: CASSQLTGSGANVLTF
length: 16
size: -
D: -
V: TRBV14
J: TRBJ2-6

DNA: TGTGCCAGCAGCTTGGGCGGAGCTAGCACAGATACGCAGTATTTT
CDR3: CASSLGGASTDTQYF
length: 15
size: -
D: -
V: TRBV5-4
J: TRBJ2-3

DNA: TGTGCCAGCAGTGAAGTAGCGGGGGGGCCCGATGAGCAGTTCTTC
CDR3: CASSEVAGGPDEQFF
length: 15
size: -
D: TRBD2
V: TRBV6-1
J: TRBJ2-1

DNA: TGTGCCAGCAGCGGTGGCGAAGCGGGGGTGAGGGAGCTGTTTTTT
CDR3: CASSGGEAGVRELFF
length: 15
size: -
D: TRBD2
V: TRBV9
J: TRBJ2-2

DNA: TGTGCCAGCAGCCCGACAGGGAGCTCCTATAATTCACCCCTCCACTTT
CDR3: CASSPTGSSYNSPLHF
length: 16
size: -
D: TRBD1
V: TRBV5-8
J: TRBJ1-6

DNA: TGTGCCAGCAGCCCTGGGACAGGGGGTGTGGGGGGGCAATACGAGCAGTACTTC
CDR3: CASSPGTGGVGGQYEQYF
length: 18
size: -
D: TRBD1
V: TRBV7-6
J: TRBJ2-7

DNA: TGTGCCAGCACCCGGACAGGGGCAAGTAATTCACCCCTCCACTTT
CDR3: CASTRTGASNSPLHF
length: 15
size: -
D: TRBD1
V: TRBV6-5
J: TRBJ1-6

DNA: TGTGCCAGCAGCCAAGGGGGGGGGTCCACTGAAGCTTTCTTT
CDR3: CASSQGGGSTEAFF
length: 14
size: few
D: -
V: TRBV5-4
J: TRBJ1-1

DNA: TGTGCCAGCAGCGCACGCTCGGGGGGGGTTGGGGCAGATACGCAGTATTTT
CDR3: CASSARSGGVGADTQYF
length: 17
size: -
D: TRBD2
V: TRBV7-2
J: TRBJ2-3

DNA: TGCAGCGCCGCACAGGGTGGCACAGATACGCAGTATTTT
CDR3: CSAAQGGTDTQYF
length: 13
size: -
D: -
V: TRBV29-1
J: TRBJ2-3

DNA: TGCGCCAGCAGCTCGGACAGGGGCCTTCACCAAGAGACCCAGTACTTC
CDR3: CASSSDRGLHQETQYF
length: 16
size: -
D: TRBD1
V: TRBV5-1
J: TRBJ2-5

DNA: TGTGCCAGCAGCTTGGGTTTTGACGGGGAGCAGTACTTC
CDR3: CASSLGFDGEQYF
length: 13
size: -
D: -
V: TRBV5-4
J: TRBJ2-7